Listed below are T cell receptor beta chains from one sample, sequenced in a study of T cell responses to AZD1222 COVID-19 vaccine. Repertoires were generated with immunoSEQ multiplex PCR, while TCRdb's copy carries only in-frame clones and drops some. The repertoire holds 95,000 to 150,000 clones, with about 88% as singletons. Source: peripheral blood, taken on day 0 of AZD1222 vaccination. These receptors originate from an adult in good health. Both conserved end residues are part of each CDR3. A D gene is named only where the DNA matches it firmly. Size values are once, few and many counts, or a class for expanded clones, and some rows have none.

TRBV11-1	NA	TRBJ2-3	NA	CASSPGQAESDTQYF	TGTGCCAGCAGCCCTGGACAAGCGGAGTCGGATACGCAGTATTTT
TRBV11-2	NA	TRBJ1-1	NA	CASSLVSAWEPEAFF	TGTGCCAGCAGCTTAGTTTCCGCCTGGGAACCTGAAGCTTTCTTT
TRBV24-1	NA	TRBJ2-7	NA	CATSESRGSYEQYF	TGTGCCACCAGTGAGTCGAGGGGTTCGTACGAGCAGTACTTC
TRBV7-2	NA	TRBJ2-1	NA	CASSGYNEQFF	TGTGCCAGCAGCGGGTACAATGAGCAGTTCTTC
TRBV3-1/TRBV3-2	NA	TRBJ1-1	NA	CASSQDQPEGSGVTEAFF	TGTGCCAGCAGCCAAGATCAACCAGAGGGTTCGGGGGTCACTGAAGCTTTCTTT
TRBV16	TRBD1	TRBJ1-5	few	CASSPRTGGAGQPQHF	TGTGCCAGCAGTCCTCGGACAGGGGGCGCAGGACAGCCCCAGCATTTT
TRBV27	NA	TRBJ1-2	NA	CASSLRWGRTDYGYTF	TGTGCCAGCAGTTTAAGGTGGGGCAGGACTGATTATGGCTACACCTTC
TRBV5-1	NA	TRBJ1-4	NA	CASSLGSATNEKLFF	TGCGCCAGCAGCTTGGGGTCTGCTACTAATGAAAAACTGTTTTTT
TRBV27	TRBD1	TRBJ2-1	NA	CASSLGTGVAFF	TGTGCCAGCAGTTTAGGGACAGGGGTTGCGTTCTTC
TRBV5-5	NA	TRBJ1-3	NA	CASSLADVSGNTIYF	TGTGCCAGCAGCTTGGCCGATGTCTCTGGAAACACCATATATTTT
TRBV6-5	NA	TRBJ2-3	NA	CASTRTDTQYF	TGTGCCAGCACTCGCACAGATACGCAGTATTTT
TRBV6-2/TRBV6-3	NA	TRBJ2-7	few	CASSYQSSYEQYF	TGTGCCAGCAGTTACCAGTCATCCTACGAGCAGTACTTC
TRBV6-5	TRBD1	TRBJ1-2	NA	CASRDRGRRYGYTF	TGTGCCAGCAGGGACAGGGGGCGCCGATATGGCTACACCTTC
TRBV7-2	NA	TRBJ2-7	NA	CASSLALAGRGVSYEQYF	TGTGCCAGCAGCTTAGCCTTAGCGGGCAGGGGGGTCTCCTACGAGCAGTACTTC
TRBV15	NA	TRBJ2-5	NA	CATSRFSNAETQYF	TGTGCCACCAGCAGATTCTCCAATGCGGAGACCCAGTACTTC
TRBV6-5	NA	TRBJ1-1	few	CASSYSMARANTEAFF	TGTGCCAGCAGTTACTCGATGGCCAGGGCGAACACTGAAGCTTTCTTT
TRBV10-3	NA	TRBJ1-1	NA	CAISDGGDEAFF	TGTGCCATCAGTGATGGGGGCGATGAAGCTTTCTTT
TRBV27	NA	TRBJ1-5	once	CASSLSEGRHQPQHF	TGTGCCAGCAGTTTATCGGAGGGCCGACATCAGCCCCAGCATTTT
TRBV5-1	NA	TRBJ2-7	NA	CASSLDRGPRGEQYF	TGCGCCAGCAGCTTGGATAGGGGGCCGCGGGGCGAGCAGTACTTC
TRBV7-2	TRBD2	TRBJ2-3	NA	CASSLAGLAGGRGTDTQYF	TGTGCCAGCAGCTTAGCGGGACTAGCGGGGGGGCGGGGCACAGATACGCAGTATTTT
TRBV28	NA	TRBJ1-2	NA	CASSLVRDHYGYTF	TGTGCCAGCAGTTTAGTCAGGGACCACTATGGCTACACCTTC
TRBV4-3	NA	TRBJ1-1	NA	CASSQAWVEYSNTEAFF	TGCGCCAGCAGCCAAGCATGGGTCGAGTATTCGAACACTGAAGCTTTCTTT
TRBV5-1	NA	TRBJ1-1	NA	CASSLDRNTEAFF	TGCGCCAGCAGCTTGGACCGAAACACTGAAGCTTTCTTT
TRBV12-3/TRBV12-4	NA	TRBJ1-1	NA	CASRRGEPEAFF	TGTGCCAGCAGAAGAGGGGAGCCTGAAGCTTTCTTT
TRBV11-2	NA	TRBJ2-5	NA	CASRAQETQYF	TGTGCCAGCAGGGCCCAAGAGACCCAGTACTTC
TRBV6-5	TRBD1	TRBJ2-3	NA	CASSPGQITDTQYF	TGTGCCAGCAGTCCGGGACAGATCACAGATACGCAGTATTTT
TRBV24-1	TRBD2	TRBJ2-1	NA	CATSGLAENNEQFF	TGTGCCACCAGTGGACTAGCGGAGAACAATGAGCAGTTCTTC
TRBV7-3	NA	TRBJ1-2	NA	CASSSGQPGDYGYTF	TGTGCCAGCAGCTCAGGACAACCCGGTGACTATGGCTACACCTTC
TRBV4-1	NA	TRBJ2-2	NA	CASSQEGLNRGRASGSAGELFF	TGCGCCAGCAGCCAAGAGGGCCTCAACAGGGGGCGGGCTAGCGGGAGCGCCGGGGAGCTGTTTTTT
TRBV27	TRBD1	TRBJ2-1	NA	CASSSFPGQVYNEQFF	TGTGCCAGCAGCTCCTTTCCGGGACAGGTTTACAATGAGCAGTTCTTC
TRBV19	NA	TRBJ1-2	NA	CASSTGDGYGYTF	TGTGCCAGTAGTACGGGGGATGGCTATGGCTACACCTTC
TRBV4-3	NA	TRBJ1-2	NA	CASSQAAGANYGYTF	TGCGCCAGCAGCCAAGCTGCAGGAGCAAACTATGGCTACACCTTC
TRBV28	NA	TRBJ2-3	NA	CASSSGMDTQYF	TGTGCCAGCAGTTCGGGTATGGATACGCAGTATTTT
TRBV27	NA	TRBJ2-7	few	CASSLSWDLLEQYF	TGTGCCAGCAGTTTATCCTGGGACCTCTTGGAGCAGTACTTC
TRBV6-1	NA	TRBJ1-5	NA	CASSESGVSAQPQHF	TGTGCCAGCAGTGAAAGCGGGGTTTCAGCACAGCCCCAGCATTTT
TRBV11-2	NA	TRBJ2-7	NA	CASSLGSVYEQYF	TGTGCCAGCAGCTTAGGCTCCGTCTACGAGCAGTACTTC
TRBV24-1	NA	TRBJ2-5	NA	CATSDSQETQYF	TGTGCCACCAGTGATTCCCAAGAGACCCAGTACTTC
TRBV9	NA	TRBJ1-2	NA	CASSPDGYYGYTF	TGTGCCAGCAGCCCCGATGGATACTATGGCTACACCTTC
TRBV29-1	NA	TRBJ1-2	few	CSGGEGGNYGYTF	TGCAGCGGCGGAGAAGGGGGTAACTATGGCTACACCTTC
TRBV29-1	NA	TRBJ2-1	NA	CSVGRDNEQFF	TGCAGCGTTGGCAGGGACAATGAGCAGTTCTTC
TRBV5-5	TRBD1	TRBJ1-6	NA	CASSFRGQGQGSPLHF	TGTGCCAGCAGCTTCCGGGGACAGGGCCAGGGTTCACCCCTCCACTTT
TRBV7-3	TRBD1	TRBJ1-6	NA	CASSVDRVNSPLHF	TGTGCCAGCAGCGTCGACAGGGTTAATTCACCCCTCCACTTT
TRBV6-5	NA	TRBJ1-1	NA	CASSYFAGPGRTEAFF	TGTGCCAGCAGTTACTTCGCGGGGCCGGGGAGGACTGAAGCTTTCTTT
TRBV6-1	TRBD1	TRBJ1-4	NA	CASSAGTGKRVTNEKLFF	TGTGCCAGCAGTGCCGGGACAGGGAAAAGGGTGACTAATGAAAAACTGTTTTTT
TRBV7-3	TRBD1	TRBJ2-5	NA	CASSFGQEQETQYF	TGTGCCAGCAGCTTTGGACAGGAGCAAGAGACCCAGTACTTC
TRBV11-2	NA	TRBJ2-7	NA	CASSVGLYYEQYF	TGTGCCAGCAGCGTCGGACTATACTACGAGCAGTACTTC
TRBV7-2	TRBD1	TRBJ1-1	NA	CASSTQGAGTEAFF	TGTGCCAGCAGCACACAGGGGGCAGGGACTGAAGCTTTCTTT
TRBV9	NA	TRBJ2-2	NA	CASSVVSGAEVFF	TGTGCCAGCAGCGTAGTTTCGGGGGCGGAGGTGTTTTTT
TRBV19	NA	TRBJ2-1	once	CASSTRDSHHNEQFF	TGTGCCAGTAGTACGCGGGACTCTCACCACAATGAGCAGTTCTTC
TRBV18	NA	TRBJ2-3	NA	CASSQQGDYFTDTQYF	TGTGCCAGCTCACAACAGGGGGACTACTTCACAGATACGCAGTATTTT
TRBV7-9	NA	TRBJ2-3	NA	CASSLARVEQYF	TGTGCCAGCAGCTTAGCGCGAGTCGAGCAGTATTTT
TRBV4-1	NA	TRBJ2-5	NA	CASSQDWETQYF	TGCGCCAGCAGCCAAGATTGGGAGACCCAGTACTTC
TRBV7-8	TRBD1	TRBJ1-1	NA	CASSKGTGASRGAFF	TGTGCCAGCAGCAAAGGGACAGGAGCTTCGCGTGGAGCTTTCTTT
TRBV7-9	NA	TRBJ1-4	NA	CASSFGGAATNEKLFF	TGTGCCAGCAGCTTTGGGGGGGCCGCAACTAATGAAAAACTGTTTTTT
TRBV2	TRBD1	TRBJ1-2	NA	CASSRDGGGGYGYTF	TGTGCCAGCAGTCGAGATGGAGGGGGCGGCTATGGCTACACCTTC
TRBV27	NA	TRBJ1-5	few	CASSLSSPGNQPQHF	TGTGCCAGCAGTTTATCGAGCCCCGGGAATCAGCCCCAGCATTTT
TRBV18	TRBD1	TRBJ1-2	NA	CASSPLAGQGLQGYTF	TGTGCCAGCTCACCACTAGCGGGACAGGGGCTTCAGGGCTACACCTTC
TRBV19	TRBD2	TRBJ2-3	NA	CASPPEPLAGDTDTQYF	TGTGCCAGCCCCCCGGAACCCCTAGCGGGGGACACAGATACGCAGTATTTT